This T cell receptor (beta chain) is drawn from a study of monozygotic twins with inflammatory bowel disease. The study, taken as a whole, reports: Patients with IBD had less TCRbeta diversity (inverse Simpson) than their healthy co-twins.

Comments on this clonotype: The antigen is not known.

Per-sample cDNA came from eight separate reactions. After re-calling the 5' RACE reads, TCRdb lists one entry per CDR3 protein, DNA absent. The ten most abundant clones cover 5.6% of a sample with some 330,000 distinct CDR3 sequences. CDR3 size: 13 residues. J is TRBJ2-7 and V is TRBV12-3 or TRBV12-4; TCRdb designates TRBD1, a call that cannot be tested without DNA. What was sequenced was blood. This TCR came from a human donor with ulcerative colitis or Crohn's disease, or a healthy co-twin of an affected twin (not recorded which). The CDR3 sequence is CASSSRQGSEQYF.